This T cell receptor (beta chain) was retrieved from a study of blood T cell repertoires in COVID-19. Across the whole study: Samples taken during acute and convalescent COVID-19 were collected in the United States, Italy and Spain. Nucleic acid was either cDNA or gDNA, and it came from T cells, B-cell-depleted T cells, or PBMCs.

Original data processing: From reference gene primer amplification, estimates of nucleated cell counts were derived. Assay used: immunoSEQ multiplex PCR; TCRdb lists only in-frame clones, some missing. V, J and clone size derive from that table, while D and trimming were established from the DNA sequence. The table lists roughly 300,000 clones, roughly 82% of them singletons. Germline V gene sequence: CDR1 GTSNPN, CDR2 SVGIG (reference sequence). After removal of 1 base from V and 2 bases from J, the junction contained 4 bases not matched to a gene. The CDR3 sequence is 15 residues long. Sequencing was carried out using peripheral blood. This receptor was obtained from a woman in her forties or fifties with acute or convalescent COVID-19. The rearrangement uses TRBV30 and TRBJ2-2; 7 nucleotides agree with TRBD2. The DNA of the CDR3 is TGTGCCTGGAGTGGCGGACTAGTCAACACCGGGGAGCTGTTTTTT. Its translation: CAWSGGLVNTGELFF. The complete variable domain, with remaining parts taken from reference TRBV30 and TRBJ2-2, reads SQTIHQWPATLVQPVGSPLSLECTVEGTSNPNLYWYRQAAGRGLQLLFYSVGIGQISSEVPQNLSASRPQDRQFILSSKKLLLSDSGFYLCAWSGGLVNTGELFFGEGSRLTVL.